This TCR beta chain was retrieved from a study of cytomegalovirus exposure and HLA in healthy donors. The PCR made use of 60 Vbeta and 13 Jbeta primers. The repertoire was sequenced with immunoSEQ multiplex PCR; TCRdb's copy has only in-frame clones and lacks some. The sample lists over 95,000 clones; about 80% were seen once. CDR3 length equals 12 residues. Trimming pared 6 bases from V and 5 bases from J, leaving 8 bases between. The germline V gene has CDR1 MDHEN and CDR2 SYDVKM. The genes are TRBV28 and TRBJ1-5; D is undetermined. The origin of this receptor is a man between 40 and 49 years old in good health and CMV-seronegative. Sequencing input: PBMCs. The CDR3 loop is CASRTLYQPQHF. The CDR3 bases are TGTGCCAGCAGAACTCTTTATCAGCCCCAGCATTTT.